This is a list of T cell receptor beta chains from one sample in a study of blood T cell repertoires in COVID-19. TCRdb's table, derived via immunoSEQ multiplex PCR, lists solely in-frame clones and lacks some. This sample yields hundreds of thousands of clones, of which roughly 90% are seen a single time; approximately 4% belongs to the top ten. The sample consisted of PBMCs or T cells enriched from blood (not recorded which). Receptor source: a woman aged 25 to 39 who had been exposed to COVID-19. CDR3s include the opening cysteine and the closing phenylalanine or tryptophan. D genes are given only for firm matches. Size is omitted from some rows. Given values are once, few, many or a class for expanded clones.

d_call: .
j_call: TRBJ2-7
v_call: TRBV6-5
clone_size: .
cdr3_aa: CASRSGVPSYYEQYF
cdr3_nt: TGTGCCAGCAGATCCGGAGTCCCCTCCTACTACGAGCAGTACTTC

d_call: TRBD2
j_call: TRBJ2-7
v_call: TRBV30
clone_size: many
cdr3_aa: CAWKRVGGLSEQYF
cdr3_nt: TGTGCCTGGAAGCGGGTCGGGGGGTTGAGCGAGCAGTACTTC

d_call: .
j_call: TRBJ2-2
v_call: TRBV2
clone_size: .
cdr3_aa: CASRREWDTGELFF
cdr3_nt: TGTGCCAGCAGGAGGGAATGGGACACCGGGGAGCTGTTTTTT

d_call: .
j_call: TRBJ1-6
v_call: TRBV7-3
clone_size: once
cdr3_aa: CASSLRPGGGNSPLHF
cdr3_nt: TGTGCCAGCAGCTTACGCCCTGGGGGCGGGAATTCACCCCTCCACTTT

d_call: .
j_call: TRBJ2-3
v_call: TRBV5-1
clone_size: .
cdr3_aa: CASSPPGDTQYF
cdr3_nt: TGCGCCAGCAGCCCCCCCGGGGATACGCAGTATTTT

d_call: TRBD1
j_call: TRBJ1-6
v_call: TRBV27
clone_size: .
cdr3_aa: CASSTGTGIIRSLHF
cdr3_nt: TGTGCCAGCAGTACCGGGACAGGGATAATTCGGTCCCTCCACTTT

d_call: TRBD1
j_call: TRBJ1-1
v_call: TRBV5-1
clone_size: .
cdr3_aa: CASSMAWDRNTEAFF
cdr3_nt: TGCGCCAGCAGCATGGCCTGGGACAGGAACACTGAAGCTTTCTTT

d_call: .
j_call: TRBJ2-1
v_call: TRBV24-1
clone_size: .
cdr3_aa: CATSDLPNRARNEQFF
cdr3_nt: TGTGCCACCAGTGATTTGCCGAACAGGGCTCGGAATGAGCAGTTCTTC

d_call: TRBD2
j_call: TRBJ2-7
v_call: TRBV27
clone_size: .
cdr3_aa: CASSPPGLGNYEQYF
cdr3_nt: TGTGCCAGCAGTCCCCCCGGACTAGGAAACTACGAGCAGTACTTC

d_call: .
j_call: TRBJ1-1
v_call: TRBV6-1
clone_size: .
cdr3_aa: CASSDVKGAEAFF
cdr3_nt: TGTGCCAGCAGTGACGTAAAGGGGGCTGAAGCTTTCTTT

d_call: TRBD1
j_call: TRBJ2-5
v_call: TRBV12-3/TRBV12-4
clone_size: .
cdr3_aa: CASKTGGETQYF
cdr3_nt: TGTGCCAGCAAGACAGGGGGAGAGACCCAGTACTTC

d_call: .
j_call: TRBJ1-2
v_call: TRBV3-1/TRBV3-2
clone_size: many
cdr3_aa: CASSSTGYGYTF
cdr3_nt: TGTGCCAGCAGCAGTACGGGGTATGGCTACACCTTC

d_call: TRBD2
j_call: TRBJ2-4
v_call: TRBV19
clone_size: .
cdr3_aa: CASSILYWDLTGGDIQYF
cdr3_nt: TGTGCCAGTAGTATACTCTATTGGGACCTCACGGGGGGTGACATTCAGTACTTC

d_call: TRBD1
j_call: TRBJ1-5
v_call: TRBV3-1/TRBV3-2
clone_size: .
cdr3_aa: CASSQTGGDQPQHF
cdr3_nt: TGTGCCAGCAGTCAAACAGGGGGGGATCAGCCCCAGCATTTT

d_call: .
j_call: TRBJ1-2
v_call: TRBV20-1
clone_size: .
cdr3_aa: CSASPGYGYTF
cdr3_nt: TGCAGTGCCAGTCCAGGGTATGGCTACACCTTC

d_call: TRBD1
j_call: TRBJ1-5
v_call: TRBV27
clone_size: .
cdr3_aa: CASSLSKTGEGKPQHF
cdr3_nt: TGTGCCAGCAGTTTATCGAAGACAGGGGAAGGCAAGCCCCAGCATTTT

d_call: TRBD2
j_call: TRBJ2-3
v_call: TRBV10-1
clone_size: many
cdr3_aa: CASSAGASGVTDTQYF
cdr3_nt: TGCGCCAGCAGCGCTGGGGCTAGCGGGGTCACAGATACGCAGTATTTT

d_call: TRBD1
j_call: TRBJ1-2
v_call: TRBV6-5
clone_size: once
cdr3_aa: CASSPNRGLVYGYTF
cdr3_nt: TGTGCCAGCAGTCCAAACAGGGGGCTAGTCTATGGCTACACCTTC

d_call: .
j_call: TRBJ1-4
v_call: TRBV5-1
clone_size: .
cdr3_aa: CASSLNVPTTNEKLFF
cdr3_nt: TGCGCCAGCAGCTTGAACGTCCCTACAACTAATGAAAAACTGTTTTTT

d_call: .
j_call: TRBJ2-7
v_call: TRBV27
clone_size: once
cdr3_aa: CASSLSSRASSYEQYF
cdr3_nt: TGTGCCAGCAGTTTATCGAGCAGGGCGAGCTCCTACGAGCAGTACTTC

d_call: .
j_call: TRBJ1-2
v_call: TRBV7-9
clone_size: .
cdr3_aa: CASSFWQGQGGYTF
cdr3_nt: TGTGCCAGCAGCTTTTGGCAGGGCCAAGGTGGCTACACCTTC

d_call: TRBD1
j_call: TRBJ2-6
v_call: TRBV7-2
clone_size: .
cdr3_aa: CASSLRTGGAGANVLTF
cdr3_nt: TGTGCCAGCAGCTTGAGGACAGGGGGCGCTGGGGCCAACGTCCTGACTTTC

d_call: .
j_call: TRBJ2-1
v_call: TRBV10-3
clone_size: .
cdr3_aa: CAIRAAGNEQFF
cdr3_nt: TGTGCCATCCGGGCCGCGGGCAATGAGCAGTTCTTC

d_call: .
j_call: TRBJ2-2
v_call: TRBV28
clone_size: .
cdr3_aa: CASISGDTGELFF
cdr3_nt: TGTGCCAGCATTTCGGGGGACACCGGGGAGCTGTTTTTT

d_call: .
j_call: TRBJ1-3
v_call: TRBV29-1
clone_size: .
cdr3_aa: CSVSPDMSSGNTIYF
cdr3_nt: TGCAGCGTTTCCCCGGACATGAGCTCTGGAAACACCATATATTTT

d_call: TRBD2
j_call: TRBJ2-1
v_call: TRBV25-1
clone_size: few
cdr3_aa: CASSETGGFFEQFF
cdr3_nt: TGTGCCAGCAGTGAAACGGGGGGTTTCTTTGAGCAGTTCTTC

d_call: .
j_call: TRBJ1-3
v_call: TRBV19
clone_size: .
cdr3_aa: CASIRPGQGNTIYF
cdr3_nt: TGTGCCAGTATACGGCCGGGACAAGGAAACACCATATATTTT

d_call: .
j_call: TRBJ1-1
v_call: TRBV7-2
clone_size: once
cdr3_aa: CASSLATVNTEAFF
cdr3_nt: TGTGCCAGCAGCTTAGCCACAGTGAACACTGAAGCTTTCTTT

d_call: .
j_call: TRBJ1-6
v_call: TRBV7-9
clone_size: .
cdr3_aa: CASSWDTSYNSPLHF
cdr3_nt: TGTGCCAGCAGCTGGGACACCTCCTATAATTCACCCCTCCACTTT

d_call: .
j_call: TRBJ2-7
v_call: TRBV27
clone_size: .
cdr3_aa: CASRQGIYEQYF
cdr3_nt: TGTGCCAGCAGACAGGGCATCTACGAGCAGTACTTC